The rows below give T cell receptor beta chains drawn from one sample of a study of blood T cell repertoires in COVID-19. The protocol was immunoSEQ multiplex PCR, while the TCRdb copy is restricted to in-frame clones and leaves out a portion. The table records under 250,000 clones, roughly 75% of them present only once. The sample comprised peripheral blood. The receptor source for this set is a woman in her seventies with acute or convalescent COVID-19. The CDR3 runs from the conserved cysteine through the conserved F or W. Only part of the rows carry a size: once, few, many, or a class if the clone is expanded.

V: TRBV7-8; J: TRBJ2-7; size: -; CDR3: CASSVPGLAGQRNSYEQYF
V: TRBV7-9; J: TRBJ2-1; size: -; CDR3: CASSPSLQGWDEQFF
V: TRBV5-1; J: TRBJ2-3; size: -; CDR3: CASSLGPEGATDTQYF
V: TRBV28; J: TRBJ1-5; size: -; CDR3: CASSLRQGYGSNQPQHF
V: TRBV6-5; J: TRBJ2-7; size: -; CDR3: CASSLASGTYEQYF
V: TRBV6-4; J: TRBJ2-3; size: -; CDR3: CASSDQTSGRPDTQYF
V: TRBV10-3; J: TRBJ2-5; size: -; CDR3: CAIGASGQQETQYF
V: TRBV5-4; J: TRBJ1-1; size: -; CDR3: CASSSRTGENTEAFF
V: TRBV28; J: TRBJ1-5; size: -; CDR3: CASRARDRGNQPQHF
V: TRBV9; J: TRBJ1-4; size: -; CDR3: CASSVGRGSNEKLFF
V: TRBV6-1; J: TRBJ2-1; size: -; CDR3: CASSDAGTSGRHEQFF
V: TRBV7-3; J: TRBJ1-1; size: few; CDR3: CASSLSVGTEAFF
V: TRBV28; J: TRBJ2-1; size: -; CDR3: CASSLWGDRATYNEQFF
V: TRBV6-5; J: TRBJ2-6; size: -; CDR3: CASRSQGAGANVLTF
V: TRBV7-6; J: TRBJ2-2; size: once; CDR3: CASSLAPGADTGELFF
V: TRBV28; J: TRBJ1-4; size: -; CDR3: CASSLRREKLFF
V: TRBV5-1; J: TRBJ1-1; size: -; CDR3: CASSSYSGFTEAFF
V: TRBV10-3; J: TRBJ2-3; size: -; CDR3: CAIYPGTSTDTQYF
V: TRBV30; J: TRBJ1-1; size: -; CDR3: CAWRGGLGTEAFF
V: TRBV7-8; J: TRBJ2-1; size: few; CDR3: CASSSLAGGATYEQFF
V: TRBV28; J: TRBJ2-7; size: -; CDR3: CASTSARLAGVLYEQYF
V: TRBV6-6; J: TRBJ2-7; size: -; CDR3: CASSLDRELFYEQYF
V: TRBV3-1/TRBV3-2; J: TRBJ2-4; size: once; CDR3: CASSPRDRGKNIQYF
V: TRBV18; J: TRBJ2-1; size: -; CDR3: CASSPGGGVRGEQFF
V: TRBV15; J: TRBJ1-4; size: -; CDR3: CATSSRGGTGQEKLFF